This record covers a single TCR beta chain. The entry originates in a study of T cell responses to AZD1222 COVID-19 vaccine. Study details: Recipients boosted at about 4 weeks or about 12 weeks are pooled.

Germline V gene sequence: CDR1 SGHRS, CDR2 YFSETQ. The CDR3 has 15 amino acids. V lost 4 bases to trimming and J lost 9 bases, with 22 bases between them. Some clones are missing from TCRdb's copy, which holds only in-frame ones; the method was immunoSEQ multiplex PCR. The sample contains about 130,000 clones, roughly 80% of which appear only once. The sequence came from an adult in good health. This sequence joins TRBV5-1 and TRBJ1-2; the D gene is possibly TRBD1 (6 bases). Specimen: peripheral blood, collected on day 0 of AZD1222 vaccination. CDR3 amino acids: CASSLEGGPVSSYTF. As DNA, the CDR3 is TGCGCCAGCAGCCTGGAGGGGGGGCCGGTTAGTAGCTACACCTTC.